Below are 16 T cell receptor beta chains sequenced from a single sample in a study of T cell responses to AZD1222 COVID-19 vaccine. The protocol was immunoSEQ multiplex PCR, while the TCRdb copy is restricted to in-frame clones and leaves out a portion. The sample lists roughly 110,000 clones; around 90% were seen once. The sample here was peripheral blood, taken on day 0 of AZD1222 vaccination. The receptors were gathered from an adult in good health.

This chain links TRBV28 with TRBJ1-4; 7 bases line up with TRBD1. This CDR3 has 13 amino acids. Germline CDR1 reads MDHEN; CDR2 reads SYDVKM. The V gene end was trimmed by 5 bases and the J gene end by 4 bases; junction bases not matched to a gene: 1. The CDR3, as DNA: TGTGCCAGCAGTACAGGGGATAATGAAAAACTGTTTTTT. It specifies CASSTGDNEKLFF.

CDR3 nucleotide sequence: TGTGCCAGCTCACCATCTGCTCGCTACAATGAGCAGTTCTTC. This codes for CASSPSARYNEQFF. The rearrangement uses TRBV18 and TRBJ2-1; D gene uncertain. The CDR3 consists of 14 residues. V shed 2 bases and J shed 3 bases, with 8 bases lying between them. Germline assignment: CDR1 KGHSH and CDR2 LQKENI. Using reference TRBV18 and TRBJ2-1 for the parts outside the CDR3, the full variable domain is NAGVMQNPRHLVRRRGQEARLRCSPMKGHSHVYWYRQLPEEGLKFMVYLQKENIIDESGMPKERFSAEFPKEGPSILRIQQVVRGDSAAYFCASSPSARYNEQFFGPGTRLTVL.

The CDR3 region is CAIAGDRGVTEAFF. The CDR3 region has the DNA TGTGCCATCGCAGGAGACAGGGGAGTAACTGAAGCTTTCTTT. The chain links TRBV2 to TRBJ1-1; TRBD1 matches at 8 bases. Germline V gives CDR1 SNHLY, CDR2 FYNNEI. The ends lost 10 bases at V and 5 bases at J; junction bases unmatched: 12. The CDR3 is 14 residues long.

The rearrangement links TRBV7-3 to TRBJ2-2; D is ambiguous. V lost 5 bases and J 6 bases, leaving 10 bases between the germline ends. This CDR3 has 13 amino acids. From germline, CDR1 is SGHTA and CDR2 FQGTGA. The CDR3 coding sequence is TGTGCCAGCAGCGAAAGTTTCCCCGGGGAGCTGTTTTTT. Translated: CASSESFPGELFF.

Worth noting for this clone: Other DNA sequences of this sample code for an identical CDR3. The genes are TRBV4-3 and TRBJ1-1, with 7 positions matching TRBD1. The germline gives CDR1 LGHNA, CDR2 YSLEER. V dropped 2 bases and J dropped 0; count of bases not matched to a gene: 3. The CDR3 loop spans 15 amino acids. The CDR3 region is CASSQRTGLNTEAFF. DNA for the CDR3: TGCGCCAGCAGCCAACGGACAGGATTGAACACTGAAGCTTTCTTT.

V gene TRBV7-9 combines with J gene TRBJ2-5; D perhaps matches TRBD2 (5 bases). V gave up 7 bases and J gave up 4 bases, with 13 bases separating them. The CDR3 has 13 residues. Germline V gives CDR1 SEHNR, CDR2 FQNEAQ (reference sequence). CDR3 region: CASTDKAGETQYF. The DNA of the CDR3 is TGTGCCAGCACCGACAAGGCGGGAGAGACCCAGTACTTC.

The chain employs TRBV2 and TRBJ1-1; the D is unclear. This CDR3 contains 13 residues. V lost 9 bases, J lost 4 bases, and 15 bases lay in between. Germline CDR1 reads SNHLY; CDR2 reads FYNNEI. For the CDR3, the DNA is TGTGCCAGGCGTAGGCGAGCAGCCACTGAAGCTTTCTTT. Translating gives CARRRRAATEAFF.

This chain connects TRBV7-3 to TRBJ2-2; 8 bases match TRBD2. The CDR3 covers 15 residues. Per the germline V gene, CDR1 is SGHTA and CDR2 is FQGTGA. Trimming took 5 bases from V and 5 from J; bases not matched to a gene: 7. The CDR3 sequence: CASSPQGLVTGELFF. CDR3 sequence (DNA): TGTGCCAGCAGCCCGCAGGGACTAGTTACCGGGGAGCTGTTTTTT.

This sequence joins TRBV27 and TRBJ1-4, with D maybe TRBD1 (5 bases). Per germline, CDR1 MNHEY and CDR2 SMNVEV (reference sequence). The CDR3 is made up of 12 amino acids. Trimming stripped 4 bases from V and 11 bases from J, with 11 bases between. The chain's CDR3 is CASSSRGEKLFF. As DNA, the CDR3 is TGTGCCAGCAGTTCAAGGGGAGAGAAACTGTTTTTT.

This rearrangement joins TRBV19 to TRBJ2-7; the D is unclear. V was clipped by 1 base and J by 6 bases, with 7 bases between them. The CDR3 is made up of 12 amino acids. Germline lookup yields CDR1 LNHDA and CDR2 SQIVND (reference sequence). The CDR3 nucleotides are TGTGCCAGTAGTATAGGCGGCGCCGAGCAGTACTTC. Amino acids: CASSIGGAEQYF. Complete variable domain (other parts from reference TRBV19 and TRBJ2-7): DGGITQSPKYLFRKEGQNVTLSCEQNLNHDAMYWYRQDPGQGLRLIYYSQIVNDFQKGDIAEGYSVSREKKESFPLTVTSAQKNPTAFYLCASSIGGAEQYFGPGTRLTVT.

Only one count was recorded for this clone. The chain carries TRBV19 and TRBJ2-3; 11 nucleotides agree with TRBD1. Germline V gives CDR1 LNHDA, CDR2 SQIVND (reference sequence). The CDR3 spans 15 residues. Losses at the gene ends were 5 bases for V and 2 bases for J; bases not matched to a gene: 3. The DNA of the CDR3 is TGTGCCAGTAGTTCGGGACAGGGGGACACAGATACGCAGTATTTT. Translating it yields CASSSGQGDTDTQYF. Full variable domain (missing parts from reference TRBV19 and TRBJ2-3): DGGITQSPKYLFRKEGQNVTLSCEQNLNHDAMYWYRQDPGQGLRLIYYSQIVNDFQKGDIAEGYSVSREKKESFPLTVTSAQKNPTAFYLCASSSGQGDTDTQYFGPGTRLTVL.

This chain links TRBV19 with TRBJ1-1; no reliable D call. Trimming removed 7 bases at V and 6 bases at J, with 18 bases between. The CDR3 has 14 residues. Germline V gene lookup returns CDR1 LNHDA and CDR2 SQIVND (reference sequence). The CDR3 nucleotides read TGTGCCAGTAACTCCGACGGAAGCATCTCTGAAGCTTTCTTT. It yields the protein CASNSDGSISEAFF. The full variable domain, in which reference TRBV19 and TRBJ1-1 provide the parts outside the CDR3, is DGGITQSPKYLFRKEGQNVTLSCEQNLNHDAMYWYRQDPGQGLRLIYYSQIVNDFQKGDIAEGYSVSREKKESFPLTVTSAQKNPTAFYLCASNSDGSISEAFFGQGTRLTVV.

V usage is TRBV6-5 and J usage is TRBJ2-2; TRBD1 agrees at 10 bases. The germline gives CDR1 MNHEY, CDR2 SVGAGI. The CDR3 length is 15 residues. J lost 6 bases, V lost 5 bases, and 6 bases had no gene match. The CDR3 loop is CASSLPGQGSGELFF. The CDR3 region has the DNA TGTGCCAGCAGTCTACCGGGACAGGGGTCCGGGGAGCTGTTTTTT.

This clone has only a few counts. V is TRBV15 and J is TRBJ2-1; D ambiguous. V lost 1 base and J 8 bases, leaving 6 bases between the germline ends. This CDR3 comprises 12 residues. Germline lookup yields CDR1 LNHNV and CDR2 YYDKDF (reference sequence). The CDR3 region is CATSRGGDEQFF. CDR3 nucleotides: TGTGCCACCAGCAGAGGTGGGGATGAGCAGTTCTTC.

A word on this clone: This specimen includes other DNA sequences encoding the same CDR3. The CDR3 loop reads CASSYRARDTQYF. The CDR3 DNA follows: TGTGCCAGCAGTTACCGCGCCCGAGATACGCAGTATTTT. The V call is TRBV6-5, the J call TRBJ2-3; D not certain. There are 13 residues in the CDR3. V gave up 2 bases and J gave up 5 bases, with 8 bases separating them. Germline values: CDR1 MNHEY, CDR2 SVGAGI.

The rearrangement links TRBV6-5 to TRBJ2-6; 8 nucleotides align to TRBD2. The CDR3 totals 15 residues. The J segment lost 3 bases and the V segment lost 10 bases, leaving 8 bases of the junction unmatched. Per germline, CDR1 MNHEY and CDR2 SVGAGI. CDR3 protein: CATSGGAYGANVLTF. In DNA, the CDR3 is TGTGCCACCTCCGGGGGGGCGTATGGGGCCAACGTCCTGACTTTC.